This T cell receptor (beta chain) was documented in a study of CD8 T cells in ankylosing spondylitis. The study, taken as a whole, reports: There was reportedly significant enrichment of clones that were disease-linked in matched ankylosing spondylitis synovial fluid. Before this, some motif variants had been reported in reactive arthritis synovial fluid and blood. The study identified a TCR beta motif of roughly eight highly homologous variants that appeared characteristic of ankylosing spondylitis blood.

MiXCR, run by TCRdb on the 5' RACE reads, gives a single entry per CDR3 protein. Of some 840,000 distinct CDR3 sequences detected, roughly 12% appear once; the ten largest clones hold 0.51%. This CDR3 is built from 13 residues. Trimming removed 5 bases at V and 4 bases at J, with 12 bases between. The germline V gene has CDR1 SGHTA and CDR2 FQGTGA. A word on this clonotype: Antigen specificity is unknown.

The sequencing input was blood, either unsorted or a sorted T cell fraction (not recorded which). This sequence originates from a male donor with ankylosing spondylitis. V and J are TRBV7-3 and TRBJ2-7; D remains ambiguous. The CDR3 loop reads CASSKPATYEQYF. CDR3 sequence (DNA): TGTGCCAGCAGCAAACCGGCCACATACGAGCAGTACTTC.